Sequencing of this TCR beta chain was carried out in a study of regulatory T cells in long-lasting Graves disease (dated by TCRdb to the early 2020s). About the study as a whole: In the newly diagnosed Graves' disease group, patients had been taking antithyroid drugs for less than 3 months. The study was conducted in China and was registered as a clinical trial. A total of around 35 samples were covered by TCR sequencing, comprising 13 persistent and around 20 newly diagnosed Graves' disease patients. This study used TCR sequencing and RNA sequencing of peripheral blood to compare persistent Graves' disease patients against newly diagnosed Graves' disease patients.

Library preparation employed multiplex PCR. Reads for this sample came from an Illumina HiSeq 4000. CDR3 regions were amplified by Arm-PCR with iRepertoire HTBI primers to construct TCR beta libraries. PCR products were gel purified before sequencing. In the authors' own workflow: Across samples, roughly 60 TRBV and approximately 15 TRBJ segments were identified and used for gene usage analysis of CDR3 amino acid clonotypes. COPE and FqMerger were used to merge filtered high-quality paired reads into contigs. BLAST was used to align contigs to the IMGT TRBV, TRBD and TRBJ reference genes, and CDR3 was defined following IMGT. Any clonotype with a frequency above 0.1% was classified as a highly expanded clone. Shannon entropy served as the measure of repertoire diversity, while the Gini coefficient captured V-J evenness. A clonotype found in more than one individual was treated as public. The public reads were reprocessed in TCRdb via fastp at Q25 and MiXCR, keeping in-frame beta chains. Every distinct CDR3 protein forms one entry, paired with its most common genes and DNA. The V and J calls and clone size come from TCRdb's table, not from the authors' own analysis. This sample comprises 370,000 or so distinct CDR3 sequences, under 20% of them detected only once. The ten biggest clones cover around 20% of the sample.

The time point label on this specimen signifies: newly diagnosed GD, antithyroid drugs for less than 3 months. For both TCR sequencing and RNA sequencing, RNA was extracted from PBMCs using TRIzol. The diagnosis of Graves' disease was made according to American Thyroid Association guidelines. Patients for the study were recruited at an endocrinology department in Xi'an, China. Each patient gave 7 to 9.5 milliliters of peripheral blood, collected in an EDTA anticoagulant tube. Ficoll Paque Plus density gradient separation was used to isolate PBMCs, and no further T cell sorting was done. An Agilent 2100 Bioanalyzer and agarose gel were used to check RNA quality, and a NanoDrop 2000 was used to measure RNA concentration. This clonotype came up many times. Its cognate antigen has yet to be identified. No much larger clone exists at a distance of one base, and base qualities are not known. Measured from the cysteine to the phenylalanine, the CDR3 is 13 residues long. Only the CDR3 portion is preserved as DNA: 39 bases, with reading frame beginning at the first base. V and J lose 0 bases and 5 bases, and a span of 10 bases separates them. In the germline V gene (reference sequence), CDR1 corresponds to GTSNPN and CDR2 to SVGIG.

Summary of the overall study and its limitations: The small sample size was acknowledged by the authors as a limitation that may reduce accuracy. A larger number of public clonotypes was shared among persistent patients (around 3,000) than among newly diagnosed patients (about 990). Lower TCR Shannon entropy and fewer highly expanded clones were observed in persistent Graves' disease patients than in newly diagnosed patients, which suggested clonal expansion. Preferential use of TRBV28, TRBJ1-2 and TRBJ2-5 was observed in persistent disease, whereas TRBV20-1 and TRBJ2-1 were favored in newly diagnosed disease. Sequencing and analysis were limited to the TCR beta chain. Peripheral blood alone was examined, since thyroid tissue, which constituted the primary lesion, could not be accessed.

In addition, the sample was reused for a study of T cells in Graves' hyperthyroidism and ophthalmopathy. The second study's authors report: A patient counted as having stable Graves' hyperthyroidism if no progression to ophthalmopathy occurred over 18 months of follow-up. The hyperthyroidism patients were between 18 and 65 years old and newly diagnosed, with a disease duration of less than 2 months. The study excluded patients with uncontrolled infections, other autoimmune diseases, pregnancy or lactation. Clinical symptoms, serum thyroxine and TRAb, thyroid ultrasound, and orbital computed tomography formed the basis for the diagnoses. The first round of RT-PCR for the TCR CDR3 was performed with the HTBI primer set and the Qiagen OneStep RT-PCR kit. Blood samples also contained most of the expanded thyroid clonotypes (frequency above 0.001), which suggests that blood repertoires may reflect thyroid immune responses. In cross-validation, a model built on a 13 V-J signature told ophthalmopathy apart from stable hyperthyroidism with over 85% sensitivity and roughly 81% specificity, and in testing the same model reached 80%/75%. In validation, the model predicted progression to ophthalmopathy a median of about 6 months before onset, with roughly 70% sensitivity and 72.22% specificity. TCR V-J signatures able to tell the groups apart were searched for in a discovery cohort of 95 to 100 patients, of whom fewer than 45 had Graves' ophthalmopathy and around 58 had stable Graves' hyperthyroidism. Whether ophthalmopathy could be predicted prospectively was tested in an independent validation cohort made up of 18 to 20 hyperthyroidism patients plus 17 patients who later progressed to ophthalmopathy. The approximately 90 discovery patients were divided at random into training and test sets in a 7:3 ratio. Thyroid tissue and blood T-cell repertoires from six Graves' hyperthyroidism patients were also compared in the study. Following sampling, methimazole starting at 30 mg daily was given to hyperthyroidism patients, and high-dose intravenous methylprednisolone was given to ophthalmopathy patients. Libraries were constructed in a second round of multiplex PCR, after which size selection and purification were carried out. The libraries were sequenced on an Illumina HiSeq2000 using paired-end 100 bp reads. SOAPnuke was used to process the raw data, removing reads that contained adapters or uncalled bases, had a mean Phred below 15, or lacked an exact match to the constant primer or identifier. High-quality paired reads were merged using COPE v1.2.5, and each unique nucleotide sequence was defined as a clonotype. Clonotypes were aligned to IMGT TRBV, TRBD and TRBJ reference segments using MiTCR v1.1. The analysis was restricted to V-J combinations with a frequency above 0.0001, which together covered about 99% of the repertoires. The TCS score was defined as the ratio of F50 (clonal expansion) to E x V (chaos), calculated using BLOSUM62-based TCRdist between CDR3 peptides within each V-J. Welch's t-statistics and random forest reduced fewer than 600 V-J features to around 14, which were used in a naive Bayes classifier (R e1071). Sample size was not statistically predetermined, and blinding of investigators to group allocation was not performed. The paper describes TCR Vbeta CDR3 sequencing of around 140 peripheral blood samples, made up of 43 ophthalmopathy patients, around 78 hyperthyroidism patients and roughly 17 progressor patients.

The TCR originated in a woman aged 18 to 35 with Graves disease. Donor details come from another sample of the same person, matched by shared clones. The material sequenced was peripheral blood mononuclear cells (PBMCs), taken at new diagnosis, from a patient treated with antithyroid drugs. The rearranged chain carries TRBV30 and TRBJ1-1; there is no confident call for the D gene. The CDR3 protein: CAWSVALRTEAFF. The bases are TGTGCCTGGAGTGTAGCTCTCCGGACTGAAGCTTTCTTT.